This T cell receptor (beta chain) was retrieved from a study of blood T cell repertoires in COVID-19. Study information: Both acute and convalescent COVID-19 samples were obtained from the United States, Italy and Spain. T cells, B-cell-depleted T cells, or PBMCs supplied cDNA or gDNA.

CDR1 MNHEY and CDR2 SVGEGT come from the germline V gene. V dropped 6 bases and J dropped 2 bases, with 9 bases sitting between them. The CDR3 has 13 amino acids. Original processing notes: Reference gene primer amplification yielded estimated nucleated cell counts. The data were produced by immunoSEQ multiplex PCR, yet TCRdb's version contains in-frame clones alone and is incomplete. The V and J calls and the clone size are those of that table, but D and trimming were determined from the DNA. The table has about 90,000 clones, approximately 86% seen once; the top ten hold 0.95% to 1.5%. This sequence was found in an elderly man with active or convalescent COVID-19. The genes are TRBV6-2 or TRBV6-3 and TRBJ2-3, with D maybe TRBD1 (6 bases). The sequenced sample consisted of peripheral blood. CDR3 in amino acids: CASSGQITDTQYF. Here the CDR3 DNA reads TGTGCCAGCAGCGGACAGATCACAGATACGCAGTATTTT.